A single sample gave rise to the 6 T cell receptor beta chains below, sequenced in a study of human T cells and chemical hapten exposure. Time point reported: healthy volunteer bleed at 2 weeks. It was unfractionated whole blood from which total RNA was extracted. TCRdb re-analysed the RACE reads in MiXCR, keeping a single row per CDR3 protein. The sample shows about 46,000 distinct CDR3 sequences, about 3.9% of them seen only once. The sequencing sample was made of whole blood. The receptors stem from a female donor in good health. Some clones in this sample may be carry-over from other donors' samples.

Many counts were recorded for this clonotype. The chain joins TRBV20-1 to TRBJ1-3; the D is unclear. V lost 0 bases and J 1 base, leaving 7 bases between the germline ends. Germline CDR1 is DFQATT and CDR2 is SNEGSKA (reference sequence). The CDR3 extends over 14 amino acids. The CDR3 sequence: CSAREVNSGNTIYF. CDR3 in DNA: TGCAGTGCTAGAGAAGTAAATTCTGGAAACACCATATATTTT.

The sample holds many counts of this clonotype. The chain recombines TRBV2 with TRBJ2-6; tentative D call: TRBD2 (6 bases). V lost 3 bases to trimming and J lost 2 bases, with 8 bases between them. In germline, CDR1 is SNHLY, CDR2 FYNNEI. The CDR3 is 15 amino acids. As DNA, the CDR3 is TGTGCCAGCAGTGATGCGGGGCCTGGGGCCAACGTCCTGACTTTC. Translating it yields CASSDAGPGANVLTF.

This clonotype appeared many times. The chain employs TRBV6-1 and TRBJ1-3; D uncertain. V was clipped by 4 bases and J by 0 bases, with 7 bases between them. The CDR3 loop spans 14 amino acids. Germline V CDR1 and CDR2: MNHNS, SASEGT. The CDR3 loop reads CASSGWGSGNTIYF. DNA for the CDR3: TGTGCCAGCAGTGGATGGGGCTCTGGAAACACCATATATTTT.

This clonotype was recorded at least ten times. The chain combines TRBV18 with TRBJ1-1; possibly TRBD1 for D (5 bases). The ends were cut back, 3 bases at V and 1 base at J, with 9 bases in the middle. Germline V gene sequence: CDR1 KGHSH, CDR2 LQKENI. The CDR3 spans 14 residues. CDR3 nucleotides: TGTGCCAGCTCACCTAGACAGCGGAACACTGAAGCTTTCTTT. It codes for CASSPRQRNTEAFF.

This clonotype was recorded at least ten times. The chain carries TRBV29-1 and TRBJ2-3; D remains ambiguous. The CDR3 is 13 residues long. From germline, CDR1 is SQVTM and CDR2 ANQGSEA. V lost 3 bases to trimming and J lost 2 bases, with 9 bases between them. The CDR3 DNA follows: TGCAGCGTTGATCATCGAGTCACAGATACGCAGTATTTT. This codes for CSVDHRVTDTQYF.

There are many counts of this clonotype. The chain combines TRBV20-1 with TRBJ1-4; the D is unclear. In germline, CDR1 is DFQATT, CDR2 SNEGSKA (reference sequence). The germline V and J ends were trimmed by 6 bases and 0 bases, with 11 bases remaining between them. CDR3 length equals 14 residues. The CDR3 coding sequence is TGCAGTGCGCGGTGGGTCGCAACTAATGAAAAACTGTTTTTT. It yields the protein CSARWVATNEKLFF.